The clone carrying this TCR beta chain was seen once. Its antigen is still unknown. This sample is drawn from a study of cytomegalovirus exposure and HLA in healthy donors. Study-wide results and caveats: Later work associated roughly 17,000 TCR beta sequences with HLA alleles at 0.05 false discovery rate.

Primers: 60 Vbeta forward and 13 Jbeta reverse. Repertoires were generated with immunoSEQ multiplex PCR, while TCRdb's copy carries only in-frame clones and drops some. The table has more than 80,000 clones, less than 85% seen once. The CDR3 totals 13 residues. CDR1 is GTSNPN and CDR2 is SVGIG in the germline V gene (reference sequence). J was trimmed by 7 bases and V by 0 bases; bases with no gene match: 4. The TCR originated in a man aged 55 to 70 in good health and CMV-seronegative. What was sequenced was PBMCs. The chain combines TRBV30 with TRBJ1-2, with 8 bases lining up with TRBD1. CDR3 sequence: CAWSVSGGGGYTF. CDR3 in DNA: TGTGCCTGGAGTGTGTCAGGGGGCGGTGGCTACACCTTC. Complete variable domain (other parts from reference TRBV30 and TRBJ1-2): SQTIHQWPATLVQPVGSPLSLECTVEGTSNPNLYWYRQAAGRGLQLLFYSVGIGQISSEVPQNLSASRPQDRQFILSSKKLLLSDSGFYLCAWSVSGGGGYTFGSGTRLTVV.